The present entry profiles one T cell receptor beta chain with its context. Its cognate antigen has yet to be identified. One base away there is no much larger clone; base qualities are not given. The record originates from a study of blood T cell repertoires in COVID-19 (dated by TCRdb to 2019 to 2021). For context, the study as a whole: Samples from collaborators originated in the United States, Italy and Spain and spanned both the acute and convalescent phases of COVID-19. Where available, HLA class I and class II types were taken from metadata supplied by the sample provider and were not determined by assay-based typing. The sample metadata nearly always contained a de-identified subject ID, COVID-19 status, age in years and sex. Subjects who had been exposed to COVID-19, were actively infected with it, or had recovered from it provided the deeply sampled blood TCRbeta repertoires that made up the dataset. The repertoires were released in a freely available public database meant as a resource for research on the immune response to SARS-CoV-2. Samples came from the ongoing ImmuneRACE study (first 160 participants) plus 1,254 subjects from 6 global collaborators. The material from the prospective study consisted of cDNA or gDNA derived from T cells, B-cell-depleted T cells, or PBMCs.

In Seattle, one collaborating source enrolled patients while the infection was active and tracked those patients longitudinally over the course of disease. Whole blood was collected in K2EDTA tubes by collaborating institutions according to the institutions' own protocols. For TCRbeta analysis, collaborators shipped samples in one of three forms: frozen whole blood, isolated PBMCs, or DNA extracted from either of those sample types. TCRbeta CDR3 regions were amplified from genomic DNA using the immunoSEQ Assay, a bias-controlled multiplex PCR. Concerning the study's data processing: The number of nucleated cells in each sample was estimated by amplification of reference gene primers within the assay. To quantify the absolute abundance of each unique TCRbeta CDR3 rearrangement, sequence reads were collapsed and filtered. For each sample, productive Simpson clonality was calculated by taking the square root of Simpson's diversity index across productive rearrangements. TCRdb re-hosts the immuneACCESS table, in-frame sequences only. Its copies lack some clones; in the studies checked, an unresolved V gene accounts for under half of them, and the cause for the rest is not known. V and J calls and clone size are given by that table; D and trimming were obtained from the DNA. In all, the sample holds about 330,000 clones, and around 90% of those were seen once. The ten largest clones take up 9.9% of the sample.

Here is what the overall study found, with its caveats: The amount of clinical and demographic metadata varied by source and participant and was provided uncurated.

Via the germline V gene, CDR1 is SGHVS and CDR2 FQNEAQ. V is clipped by 1 base and J by 3 bases, and the sequence between their germline boundaries is 13 bases long. There are 15 amino acids in the CDR3, from cysteine to phenylalanine inclusive. Only the CDR3 portion is preserved as DNA: 45 bases, with reading frame beginning at the first base. The TCR originated in a man between 25 and 39 years old with COVID-19, enrolled during active disease. Sequencing was performed on peripheral blood. The V and J segments used are TRBV7-8 and TRBJ2-7, and possibly TRBD1, on 5 matching bases. The DNA sequence reads TGTGCCAGCAGCTTAGTTACAGGATGGAACTACGAGCAGTACTTC. This gives the protein CASSLVTGWNYEQYF.